This T cell receptor beta chain was sequenced for a study of tumor T cells in aggressive B-cell lymphoma. Concerning this clone: At one end the junction does not follow the germline gene, possibly because of a read error. The identical CDR3 is also encoded by other nucleotide sequences in the sample.

Generated by immunoSEQ multiplex PCR, the TCRdb table keeps only in-frame clones and is missing some. This sample yields more than 2,000 clones, of which 90% to 95% are seen a single time; approximately 3.5% belongs to the top ten. The TCR sequence derives from an adult with diffuse large B cell lymphoma. The sequenced sample consisted of tumor tissue.

The CDR3 region has the DNA TGTGCCAGCAGTTTAGCGATCGTGAGAAGCGGGGGCCGGGAGACCCAGTACTTC. It translates to CASSLAIVRSGGRETQYF. The chain recombines TRBV7-9 with TRBJ2-5; 8 nucleotides match TRBD2. Germline V gene sequence: CDR1 SEHNR, CDR2 FQNEAQ (reference sequence). The CDR3 length is 18 residues.